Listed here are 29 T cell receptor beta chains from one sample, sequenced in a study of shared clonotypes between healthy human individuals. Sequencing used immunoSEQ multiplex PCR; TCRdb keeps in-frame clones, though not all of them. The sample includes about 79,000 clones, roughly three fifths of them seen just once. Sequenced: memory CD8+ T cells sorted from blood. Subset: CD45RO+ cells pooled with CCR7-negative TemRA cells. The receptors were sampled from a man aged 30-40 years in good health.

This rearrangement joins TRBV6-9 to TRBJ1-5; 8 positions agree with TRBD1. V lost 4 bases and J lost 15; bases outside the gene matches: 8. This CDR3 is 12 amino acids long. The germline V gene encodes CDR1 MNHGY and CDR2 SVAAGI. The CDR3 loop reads CASSWGGQGGHF. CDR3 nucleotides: TGTGCCAGCAGTTGGGGCGGACAGGGTGGGCATTTT.

The chain's CDR3 is CASSLGGSGTQYF. The CDR3 coding sequence is TGTGCCAGCAGCTTAGGGGGTAGCGGGACCCAGTACTTC. The chain employs TRBV5-4 and TRBJ2-5, with D perhaps being TRBD1 or TRBD2 (6 bases each). V lost 2 bases, J lost 7 bases, and 12 bases lay in between. The CDR3 has 13 residues. Germline V gene data show CDR1 as SGHNT and CDR2 as YYREEE (reference sequence).

CDR3 sequence reads: CASSFSGANVLTF. The CDR3 DNA reads as TGCGCCAGCAGCTTTTCTGGGGCCAACGTCCTGACTTTC. J is TRBJ2-6 and V is TRBV5-1, with D uncertain. Per the germline V gene, CDR1 is SGHRS and CDR2 is YFSETQ. V was cut by 2 bases and J by 1 base, with 1 base left in between. The length of the CDR3 is 13 residues. The whole variable domain, remainder taken from reference TRBV5-1 and TRBJ2-6, is KAGVTQTPRYLIKTRGQQVTLSCSPISGHRSVSWYQQTPGQGLQFLFEYFSETQRNKGNFPGRFSGRQFSNSRSEMNVSTLELGDSALYLCASSFSGANVLTFGAGSRLTVL.

For the CDR3, the DNA is TGTGCCAGCAGTTTCGACGGAAACTATGGCTACACCTTC. Translated: CASSFDGNYGYTF. The J gene is TRBJ1-2, the V gene TRBV28; D not certain. V was pared by 3 bases and J by 2 bases, with 7 bases between. The CDR3 is made up of 13 amino acids. CDR1 is MDHEN, CDR2 SYDVKM, per germline.

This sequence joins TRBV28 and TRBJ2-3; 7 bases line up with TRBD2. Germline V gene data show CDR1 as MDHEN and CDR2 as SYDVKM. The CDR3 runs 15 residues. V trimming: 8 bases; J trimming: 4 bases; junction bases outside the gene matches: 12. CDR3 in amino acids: CASRQEGGSADTQYF. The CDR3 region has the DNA TGTGCCAGCCGTCAGGAGGGCGGGAGTGCAGATACGCAGTATTTT.

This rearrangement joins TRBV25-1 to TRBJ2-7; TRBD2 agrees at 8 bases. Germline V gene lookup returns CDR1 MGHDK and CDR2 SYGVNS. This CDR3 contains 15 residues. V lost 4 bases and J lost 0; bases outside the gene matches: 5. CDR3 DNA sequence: TGTGCCAGCAGTGGATTAGCGGGGATCTCCTACGAGCAGTACTTC. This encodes CASSGLAGISYEQYF.

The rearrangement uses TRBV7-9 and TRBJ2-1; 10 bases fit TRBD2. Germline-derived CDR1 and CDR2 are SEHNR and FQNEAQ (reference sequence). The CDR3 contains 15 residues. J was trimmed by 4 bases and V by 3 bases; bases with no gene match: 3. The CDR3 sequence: CASSFWTSGYNEQFF. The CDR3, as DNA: TGTGCCAGCAGCTTCTGGACTAGCGGTTACAATGAGCAGTTCTTC.

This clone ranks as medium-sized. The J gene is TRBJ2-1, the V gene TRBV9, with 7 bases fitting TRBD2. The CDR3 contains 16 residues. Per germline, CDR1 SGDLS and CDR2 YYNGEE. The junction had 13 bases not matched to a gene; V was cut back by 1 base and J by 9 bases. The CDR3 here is CASSVTLGGSSAEQFF. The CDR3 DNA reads TGTGCCAGCAGCGTAACTCTTGGCGGGAGCTCTGCTGAGCAGTTCTTC.

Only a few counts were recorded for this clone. The CDR3 bases are TGTGCCAGCAGTGACTCCCCCGGACAGGGCCACGAGCAGTACTTC. This gives the protein CASSDSPGQGHEQYF. J is TRBJ2-7 and V is TRBV6-4; TRBD1 matches 8 bases. The CDR3 has 15 amino acids. Germline CDR1 MRHNA, CDR2 SNTAGT. Trimming removed 0 bases from V and 5 bases from J; junction bases left unmatched: 6.

CDR3 loop: CASSLVSGSTVSLDTQYF. For the CDR3, the DNA is TGTGCCAGCAGCTTAGTCTCTGGCTCCACAGTCTCCCTAGATACGCAGTATTTT. The chain uses TRBV7-2 and TRBJ2-3; D remains unclear. The V end was cut by 1 base, the J end by 5 bases, with 22 bases between. Per the germline V gene, CDR1 is SGHTA and CDR2 is FQGNSA. The CDR3 runs to 18 residues.

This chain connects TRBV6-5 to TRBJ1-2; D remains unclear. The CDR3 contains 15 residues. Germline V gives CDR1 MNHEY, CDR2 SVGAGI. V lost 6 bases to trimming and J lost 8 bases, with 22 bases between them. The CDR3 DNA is TGTGCCAGCAGGATTTCGGCGGGAGTCGCGGGGGGCTACACCTTC. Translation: CASRISAGVAGGYTF.

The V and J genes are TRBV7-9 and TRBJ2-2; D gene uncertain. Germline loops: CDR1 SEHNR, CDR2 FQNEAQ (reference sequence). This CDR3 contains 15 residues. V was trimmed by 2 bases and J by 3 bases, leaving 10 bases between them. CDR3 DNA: TGTGCCAGCAGCTTATATGAAGTGGACACCGGGGAGCTGTTTTTT. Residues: CASSLYEVDTGELFF.

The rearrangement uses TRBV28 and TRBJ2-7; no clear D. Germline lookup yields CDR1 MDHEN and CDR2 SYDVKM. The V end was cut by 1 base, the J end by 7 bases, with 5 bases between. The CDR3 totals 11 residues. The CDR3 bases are TGTGCCAGCAGTTTATTTTTTGAGCAGTACTTC. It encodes CASSLFFEQYF.

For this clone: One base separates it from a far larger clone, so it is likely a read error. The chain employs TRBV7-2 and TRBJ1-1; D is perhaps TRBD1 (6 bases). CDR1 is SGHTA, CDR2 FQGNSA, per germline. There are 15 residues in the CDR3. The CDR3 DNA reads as TGTGCCAACAGCCCGAAGACAGGTGTGAACACTGAAGCTTTCTTT. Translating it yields CANSPKTGVNTEAFF.

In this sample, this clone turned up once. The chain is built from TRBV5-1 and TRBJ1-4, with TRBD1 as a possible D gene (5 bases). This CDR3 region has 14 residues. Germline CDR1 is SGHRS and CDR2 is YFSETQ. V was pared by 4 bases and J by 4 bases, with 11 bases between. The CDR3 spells CASSPGVGNEKLFF. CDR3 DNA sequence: TGCGCCAGCAGCCCGGGGGTGGGTAATGAAAAACTGTTTTTT.

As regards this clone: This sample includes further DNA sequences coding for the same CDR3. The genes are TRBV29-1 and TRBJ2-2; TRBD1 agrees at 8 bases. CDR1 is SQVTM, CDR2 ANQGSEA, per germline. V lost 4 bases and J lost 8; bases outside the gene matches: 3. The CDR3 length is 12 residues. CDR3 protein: CSVGRDRGELFF. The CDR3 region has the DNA TGCAGCGTTGGGCGGGACAGGGGGGAGCTGTTTTTT.

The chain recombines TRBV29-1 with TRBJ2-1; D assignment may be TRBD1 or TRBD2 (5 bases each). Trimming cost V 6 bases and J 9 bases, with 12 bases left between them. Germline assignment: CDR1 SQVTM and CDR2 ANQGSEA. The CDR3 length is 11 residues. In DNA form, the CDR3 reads TGCAGCGTGCAAGGGGACGGTGAGCAGTTCTTC. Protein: CSVQGDGEQFF.

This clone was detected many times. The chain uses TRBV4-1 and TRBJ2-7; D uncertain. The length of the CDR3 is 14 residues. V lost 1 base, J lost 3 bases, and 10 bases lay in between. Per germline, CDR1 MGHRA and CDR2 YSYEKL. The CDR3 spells CASSQGPSGYEQYF. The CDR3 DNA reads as TGCGCCAGCAGCCAAGGCCCGTCTGGCTACGAGCAGTACTTC.

The CDR3 here is CASSISDRSNQPQHF. The CDR3 DNA reads TGTGCCAGTAGTATCTCCGACAGGAGCAATCAGCCCCAGCATTTT. The rearrangement uses TRBV19 and TRBJ1-5; possible D gene TRBD1, 6 bases. CDR1 LNHDA and CDR2 SQIVND come from the germline V gene (reference sequence). Trimming pared 3 bases from V and 1 base from J, leaving 10 bases between. The CDR3 length is 15 residues.

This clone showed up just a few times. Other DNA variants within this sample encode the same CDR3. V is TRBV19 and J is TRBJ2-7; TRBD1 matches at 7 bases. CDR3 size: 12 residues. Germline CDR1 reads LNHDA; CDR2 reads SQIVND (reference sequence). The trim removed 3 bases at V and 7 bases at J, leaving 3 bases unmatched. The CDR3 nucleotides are TGTGCCAGTAGTATGACAGGGACGGAGCAGTACTTC. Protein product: CASSMTGTEQYF.

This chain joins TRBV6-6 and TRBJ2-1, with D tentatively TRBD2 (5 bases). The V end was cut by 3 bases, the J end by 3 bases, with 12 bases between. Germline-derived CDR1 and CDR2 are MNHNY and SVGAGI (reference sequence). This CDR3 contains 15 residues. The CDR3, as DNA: TGTGCCAGCAGTTATAACGAGCGGATCTACAATGAGCAGTTCTTC. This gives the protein CASSYNERIYNEQFF.

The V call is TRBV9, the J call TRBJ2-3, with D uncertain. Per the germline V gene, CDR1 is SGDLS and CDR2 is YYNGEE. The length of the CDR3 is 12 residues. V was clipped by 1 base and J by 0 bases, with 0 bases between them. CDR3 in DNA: TGTGCCAGCAGCGTAAGCACAGATACGCAGTATTTT. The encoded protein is CASSVSTDTQYF.

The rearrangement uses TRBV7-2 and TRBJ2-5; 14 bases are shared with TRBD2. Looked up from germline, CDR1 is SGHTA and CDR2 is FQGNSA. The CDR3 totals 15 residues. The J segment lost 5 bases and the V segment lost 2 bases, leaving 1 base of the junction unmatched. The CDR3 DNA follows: TGTGCCAGCAGCTTATGGACTAGCGGGAGGGAGACCCAGTACTTC. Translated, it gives CASSLWTSGRETQYF.

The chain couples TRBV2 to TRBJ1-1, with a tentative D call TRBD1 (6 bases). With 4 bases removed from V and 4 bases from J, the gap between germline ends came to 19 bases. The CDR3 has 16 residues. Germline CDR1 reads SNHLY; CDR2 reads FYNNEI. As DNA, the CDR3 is TGTGCCAGCAGTGGTCGGACAGTGCAATGGTTCACTGAAGCTTTCTTT. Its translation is CASSGRTVQWFTEAFF.

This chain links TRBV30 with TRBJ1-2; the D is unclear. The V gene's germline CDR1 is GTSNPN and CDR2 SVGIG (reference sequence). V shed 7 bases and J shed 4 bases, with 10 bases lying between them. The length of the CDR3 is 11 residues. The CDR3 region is CASPEGYGYTF. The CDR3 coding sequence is TGTGCCTCCCCGGAGGGCTATGGCTACACCTTC.

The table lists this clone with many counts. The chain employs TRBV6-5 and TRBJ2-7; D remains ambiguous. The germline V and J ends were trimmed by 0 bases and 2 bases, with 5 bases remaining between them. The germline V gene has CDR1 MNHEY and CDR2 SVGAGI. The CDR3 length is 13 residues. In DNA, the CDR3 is TGTGCCAGCAGTTACTCGACAACCTACGAGCAGTACTTC. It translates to CASSYSTTYEQYF.

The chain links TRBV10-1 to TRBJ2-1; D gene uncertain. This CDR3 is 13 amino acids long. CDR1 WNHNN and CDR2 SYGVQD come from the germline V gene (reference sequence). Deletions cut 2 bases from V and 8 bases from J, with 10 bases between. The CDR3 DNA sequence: TGCGCCAGCAGTGAGGGACCAGTCGATGAGCAGTTCTTC. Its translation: CASSEGPVDEQFF.

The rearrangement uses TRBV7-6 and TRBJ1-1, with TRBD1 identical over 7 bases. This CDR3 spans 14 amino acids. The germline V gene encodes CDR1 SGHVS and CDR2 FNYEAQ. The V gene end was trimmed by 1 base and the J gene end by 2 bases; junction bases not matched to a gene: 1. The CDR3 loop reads CASSLGTGNTEAFF. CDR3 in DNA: TGTGCCAGCAGCTTAGGGACAGGTAACACTGAAGCTTTCTTT.

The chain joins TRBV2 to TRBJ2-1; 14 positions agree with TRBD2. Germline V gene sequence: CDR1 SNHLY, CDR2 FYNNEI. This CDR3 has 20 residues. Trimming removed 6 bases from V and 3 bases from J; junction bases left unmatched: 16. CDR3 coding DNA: TGTGCCAGCAGCGGTGCGATAGGGACTAGCGGGAGAGCTAGCTACAATGAGCAGTTCTTC. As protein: CASSGAIGTSGRASYNEQFF.